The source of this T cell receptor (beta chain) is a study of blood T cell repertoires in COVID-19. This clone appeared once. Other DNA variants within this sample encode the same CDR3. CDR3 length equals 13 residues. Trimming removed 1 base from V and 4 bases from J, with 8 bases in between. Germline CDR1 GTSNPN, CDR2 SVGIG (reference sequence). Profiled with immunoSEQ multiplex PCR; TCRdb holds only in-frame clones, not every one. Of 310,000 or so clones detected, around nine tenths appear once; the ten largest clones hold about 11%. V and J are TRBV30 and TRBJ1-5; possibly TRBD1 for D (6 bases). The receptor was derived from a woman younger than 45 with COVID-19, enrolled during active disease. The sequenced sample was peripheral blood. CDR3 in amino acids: CAWSGQENQPQHF. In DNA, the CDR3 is TGTGCCTGGAGTGGACAGGAAAATCAGCCCCAGCATTTT.